This TCR beta chain is drawn from a study of blood T cell repertoires in COVID-19 (dated by TCRdb to about 2020). Background for the entire study: Recovered participants in ImmuneRACE Cohort 3 were defined by two consecutive negative NP/OP PCR tests, clearance by a healthcare professional, or resolution of symptoms. Samples covering the acute and convalescent phases of COVID-19 were provided by collaborators in the United States, Italy and Spain. The prospective study material was composed of cDNA or gDNA derived from T cells, B-cell-depleted T cells, or PBMCs. Deeply sampled blood TCRbeta repertoires from subjects exposed to, actively infected with, or recovered from COVID-19 were included in the dataset. The repertoires were released in a freely available public database intended as a resource for research on the immune response to SARS-CoV-2. Samples were obtained from the ongoing ImmuneRACE study (first 160 participants) and from over 1,000 subjects provided by 6 global collaborators. A de-identified subject ID, COVID-19 status, age in years and sex were almost always included in the sample metadata. HLA class I and class II types, where available, came from metadata supplied by the sample provider rather than from assay-based typing.

General conclusions and limits of the study: Clinical and demographic metadata were provided uncurated, with the amount varying by source and participant.

The trim is 5 bases for V and 5 bases for J, with a gap of 15 bases between the germline ends. Reading from cysteine to phenylalanine, the CDR3 counts 14 amino acids. Only the CDR3 portion is preserved as DNA: 42 bases, with reading frame beginning at the first base. CDR1 SGHVS and CDR2 FQNEAQ are derived from the germline V gene. Enrolling through a virtual design, the prospective study's participants ranged in age from roughly 18 to 90 years and lived across 20 to 30 United States geographic areas. In the prospective study, participants were assigned to cohorts based on the clinical history participants reported in a screening survey and a study questionnaire. In the prospective study, mobile phlebotomists collected whole blood, serum and a nasopharyngeal or oropharyngeal swab from each participant. Additional blood draws and questionnaires over an approximately two-month period could optionally be provided by prospective study participants. Before DNA extraction, prospective study blood samples were shipped either frozen or at room temperature.

Remarks on this clone: It has no known antigen specificity. The input lacks base qualities; no much larger clone sits a single base away.

TCRbeta CDR3 regions were amplified from genomic DNA using the immunoSEQ Assay, a bias-controlled multiplex PCR. Per the authors' processing: The number of nucleated cells in each sample was estimated from the amplification of reference gene primers within the assay. To quantify the absolute abundance of each unique TCRbeta CDR3 rearrangement, sequence reads were collapsed and filtered. For each sample, productive Simpson clonality was calculated as the square root of Simpson's diversity index across productive rearrangements. TCRdb holds this immuneACCESS table with in-frame rearrangements only. Some clones are missing; in checked studies, unresolved V genes explain under half, and the rest has no known cause. Clone size and V and J calls were adopted from that table, with D and trimming inferred from the DNA. This sample holds approximately 210,000 clones; 80% to 90% were observed only once. Less than 8% of the sample lies in the top ten.

Sequencing used PBMCs or T cells enriched from blood (not recorded which). The TCR was taken from a man aged 25-45 years in a cohort exposed to, infected with or recovered from COVID-19 (not recorded which). This receptor chain uses TRBV7-8 and TRBJ1-1; a tentative D match to TRBD1 spans 6 bases. In nucleotides, the sequence is TGTGCCAGCAGCATACAGGGATTAGGGACTGAAGCTTTCTTT. The encoded protein is CASSIQGLGTEAFF.